The 20 T cell receptor beta chains below come from one sample, sequenced in a study of beta chain features in type 1 diabetes. Study results and limitations: Moderate but significant shortening of TCRB CDR3s was recorded in all four CD4+ subsets from Type 1 diabetes patients.

Their target antigens are unknown. Of the isolated RNA, all was reverse transcribed, and so the sequenced material was expressed TCRB transcripts. Produced via immunoSEQ multiplex PCR; TCRdb's table is partial and in-frame only. The sample contains some 200,000 clones, 16% of which appear only once. Specimen: naive CD4+ T cells from blood. These receptors were collected from a man younger than 45 with type 1 diabetes.

This chain links TRBV6-6 with TRBJ2-7; 12 nucleotides agree with TRBD2. V shed 4 bases and J 3 bases; nucleotides not matched to a gene: 1. The CDR3 loop spans 14 amino acids. CDR1 is MNHNY, CDR2 SVGAGI, per germline (reference sequence). DNA of the CDR3: TGTGCCAGCAGTTGGACTAGCGGGGACTACGAGCAGTACTTC. This gives the protein CASSWTSGDYEQYF.

Written as DNA, the CDR3 is TGTGCCAGCAGTTACGACCGGACGACAGATACGCAGTATTTT. As protein: CASSYDRTTDTQYF. V gene TRBV6-6 combines with J gene TRBJ2-3; D is unresolved. This CDR3 has 14 amino acids. Trimming stripped 2 bases from V and 3 bases from J, with 9 bases between. The germline CDR1 and CDR2 sequences are MNHNY and SVGAGI (reference sequence).

This clone was found a few times. V usage is TRBV7-2 and J usage is TRBJ2-7, with 7 bases identical to TRBD2. Trimming removed 1 base from V and 0 bases from J; junction bases left unmatched: 3. Germline lookup yields CDR1 SGHTA and CDR2 FQGNSA. CDR3 length: 15 residues. The CDR3 DNA reads TGTGCCAGCAGCTTAGTTGGGGGGGACTCCTACGAGCAGTACTTC. The encoded protein is CASSLVGGDSYEQYF.

The sample holds a few counts of this clone. The rearrangement uses TRBV7-2 and TRBJ2-1; TRBD2 matches at 13 bases. Trimming cost V 5 bases and J 7 bases; bases outside gene matches: 5. Germline-derived CDR1 and CDR2 are SGHTA and FQGNSA. The CDR3 length is 15 residues. The DNA of the CDR3 is TGTGCCAGCAGCCCGGGACTAGCGGGACAGAATGAGCAGTTCTTC. This gives the protein CASSPGLAGQNEQFF.

The V gene is TRBV7-9, the J gene TRBJ2-7; D is unclear. Trimming took 2 bases from V and 3 from J, leaving 14 bases between them. From germline, CDR1 is SEHNR and CDR2 FQNEAQ (reference sequence). The CDR3 loop spans 15 amino acids. The CDR3: CASSLRLLGGYEQYF. The CDR3 DNA sequence: TGTGCCAGCAGCTTACGACTTCTGGGCGGCTACGAGCAGTACTTC.

The V and J genes are TRBV18 and TRBJ1-4; D is possibly TRBD1 (5 bases). There are 15 residues in the CDR3. CDR1 KGHSH and CDR2 LQKENI come from the germline V gene. V dropped 3 bases and J dropped 5 bases, with 13 bases sitting between them. The CDR3 DNA follows: TGTGCCAGCTCACCCCGGACGGGGGGGAATGAAAAACTGTTTTTT. It translates to CASSPRTGGNEKLFF.

The CDR3 loop is CASSAGLAGGAQFF. The CDR3 nucleotides read TGTGCCAGCAGTGCTGGACTAGCGGGAGGGGCGCAGTTCTTC. The rearrangement uses TRBV6-5 and TRBJ2-1, with 15 bases matching TRBD2. V lost 5 bases and J lost 12; bases outside the gene matches: 5. CDR3 length equals 14 residues. The germline V gene has CDR1 MNHEY and CDR2 SVGAGI.

This clone was counted between two and nine times. The chain joins TRBV4-2 to TRBJ2-7; possibly TRBD2 for D (6 bases). Germline loops: CDR1 LGHNA, CDR2 YNFKEQ. Trimming pared 7 bases from V and 1 base from J, leaving 11 bases between. CDR3 length equals 13 residues. The CDR3: CASNIGGSYEQYF. CDR3 DNA: TGTGCCAGCAATATAGGAGGGTCCTACGAGCAGTACTTC.

V is TRBV7-9 and J is TRBJ2-7; 8 nucleotides agree with TRBD1. V was clipped by 3 bases and J by 6 bases; unmatched bases: 7. The length of the CDR3 is 14 residues. In germline, CDR1 is SEHNR, CDR2 FQNEAQ (reference sequence). The chain's CDR3 is CASSFGQGIGEQYF. DNA for the CDR3: TGTGCCAGCAGCTTCGGACAGGGTATTGGCGAGCAGTACTTC. Together with reference TRBV7-9 and TRBJ2-7, the CDR3 gives the full variable domain: DTGVSQNPRHKITKRGQNVTFRCDPISEHNRLYWYRQTLGQGPEFLTYFQNEAQLEKSRLLSDRFSAERPKGSFSTLEIQRTEQGDSAMYLCASSFGQGIGEQYFGPGTRLTVT.

This clone has a handful of counts. The chain has TRBV2 and TRBJ1-4; the D gene is possibly TRBD1 (6 bases). V dropped 8 bases and J dropped 1 base, with 8 bases sitting between them. The CDR3 loop spans 13 amino acids. Germline V CDR1 and CDR2: SNHLY, FYNNEI. CDR3 loop: CASGRGTNEKLFF. CDR3 coding DNA: TGTGCCAGCGGCAGGGGAACTAATGAAAAACTGTTTTTT.

This clone was seen a few times. The chain is built from TRBV29-1 and TRBJ2-5; D may be TRBD2 (6 bases). Germline values: CDR1 SQVTM, CDR2 ANQGSEA. The CDR3 is 13 residues long. V lost 3 bases and J 5 bases, leaving 13 bases between the germline ends. This chain's CDR3 is CSVEWASGETQYF. DNA of the CDR3: TGCAGCGTTGAGTGGGCCAGCGGGGAGACCCAGTACTTC.

The genes are TRBV29-1 and TRBJ1-3; 7 bases match TRBD1. The CDR3 covers 12 residues. Looked up from germline, CDR1 is SQVTM and CDR2 is ANQGSEA. The V segment lost 3 bases and the J segment 8 bases; nucleotides outside the gene matches: 4. The CDR3 spells CSVDQGGDTIYF. The CDR3 nucleotides are TGCAGCGTTGACCAGGGGGGAGACACCATATATTTT.

The chain links TRBV7-9 to TRBJ2-1; no firm D call. The CDR3 consists of 12 residues. Trimming removed 3 bases at V and 6 bases at J, with 6 bases between. Germline lookup yields CDR1 SEHNR and CDR2 FQNEAQ (reference sequence). The CDR3 DNA is TGTGCCAGCAGCTTTAGATTCAATGAGCAGTTCTTC. This sequence encodes CASSFRFNEQFF.

This clone has more than one count but fewer than ten. The chain carries TRBV7-9 and TRBJ2-5, with D hard to call. Germline V gives CDR1 SEHNR, CDR2 FQNEAQ (reference sequence). CDR3 length equals 14 residues. Deletions cut 6 bases from V and 1 base from J, with 12 bases between. CDR3 sequence (DNA): TGTGCCAGCAGACCAGGAACCTCCCAAGAGACCCAGTACTTC. Protein product: CASRPGTSQETQYF.

The V call is TRBV29-1, the J call TRBJ2-1; 7 nucleotides match TRBD2. V was clipped by 4 bases and J by 6 bases; unmatched bases: 9. The CDR3 contains 14 residues. The germline gives CDR1 SQVTM, CDR2 ANQGSEA. CDR3 nucleotide sequence: TGCAGCGTTGCGGTGTTAGCGGGCGGCAATGAGCAGTTCTTC. Residues: CSVAVLAGGNEQFF.

There are a few counts of this clone. The V call is TRBV5-1, the J call TRBJ2-1; the D call may be TRBD1 or TRBD2 (5 bases each). The V end was cut by 5 bases, the J end by 7 bases, with 22 bases between. CDR1 and CDR2 (germline): SGHRS, YFSETQ. The CDR3 is 16 residues long. CDR3 protein: CASSLGPEGLGNEQFF. The CDR3 DNA follows: TGCGCCAGCAGTCTCGGACCCGAGGGGTTGGGAAATGAGCAGTTCTTC.

With regard to this clone: The junction differs from germline at one of its ends, possibly a read error. The chain carries TRBV20-1 and TRBJ2-3; D is perhaps TRBD1 (6 bases). Germline CDR1 and CDR2: DFQATT and SNEGSKA (reference sequence). This CDR3 spans 8 amino acids. The CDR3 DNA is TGCAGTGCTAGTTACAGGGATTTT. Translating it yields CSASYRDF.

The V and J genes are TRBV29-1 and TRBJ2-7, with D possibly matching TRBD2 (7 bases). The CDR3 is made up of 16 amino acids. The V end was cut by 6 bases, the J end by 2 bases, with 23 bases between. Looked up from germline, CDR1 is SQVTM and CDR2 is ANQGSEA. As DNA, the CDR3 is TGCAGCGTAACTCACATTCGTGGGGGGGCGGCCTACGAGCAGTACTTC. The encoded protein is CSVTHIRGGAAYEQYF.

The chain uses TRBV7-9 and TRBJ2-5; maybe TRBD1 (5 bases). The CDR3 covers 11 residues. Germline V gives CDR1 SEHNR, CDR2 FQNEAQ (reference sequence). Trimming pared 1 base from V and 13 bases from J, leaving 10 bases between. The CDR3 nucleotides read TGTGCCAGCAGCTTAGGGCAGCAGGGGTACTTC. As protein: CASSLGQQGYF.

This clone was counted only a few times. V and J are TRBV14 and TRBJ2-4; D gene ambiguous. The CDR3 has 16 residues. V was trimmed by 0 bases and J by 1 base, leaving 10 bases between them. The germline V gene encodes CDR1 SGHDN and CDR2 FVKESK. The CDR3 sequence is CASSQEFLPAKNIQYF. The CDR3, as DNA: TGTGCCAGCAGCCAAGAATTCTTACCGGCCAAAAACATTCAGTACTTC.